The following is a T cell receptor (beta chain) sequence with its context. The sample originates from a study of cytomegalovirus exposure and HLA in healthy donors. PCR amplification relied on 60 Vbeta primers (plus 13 Jbeta primers). Some clones are missing from TCRdb's copy, which holds only in-frame ones; the method was immunoSEQ multiplex PCR. The table has 20,000 or so clones, around 77% seen once. With 3 bases clipped from V and 2 bases from J, the junction kept 6 bases outside the gene matches. CDR1 is LNHNV, CDR2 YYDKDF, per germline (reference sequence). There are 15 residues in the CDR3. This chain joins TRBV15 and TRBJ1-2, with 7 bases fitting TRBD1. The sequencing sample was made of PBMCs. The receptor comes from a man between 60 and 75 years old in good health and CMV-seronegative. CDR3 amino acids: CATSRTGTANYGYTF. The CDR3 nucleotides read TGTGCCACCAGCAGGACCGGGACAGCAAACTATGGCTACACCTTC.